The clone carrying this TCR beta chain has just a few counts. Germline lookup yields CDR1 SGHVS and CDR2 FNYEAQ. V lost 1 base and J 5 bases, leaving 10 bases between the germline ends. The CDR3 has 14 amino acids. The data stem from a study of T-cell memory formation after mild COVID-19. TCRdb re-derived calls from the 5' RACE reads in MiXCR, one entry per CDR3 protein. The sample has about 260,000 distinct CDR3 sequences, roughly 15% seen once. This chain connects TRBV7-6 to TRBJ2-3; D is perhaps TRBD2 (5 bases). Specimen: PBMCs or a T cell subset sorted from them (not recorded which). The TCR originated in a young man who had mild COVID-19 (a few samples of this study predate the infection). Cell type and time point are not known. Here the CDR3 reads CASSLVWEKDTQYF. The DNA of the CDR3 is TGTGCCAGCAGCTTAGTCTGGGAGAAAGATACGCAGTATTTT.